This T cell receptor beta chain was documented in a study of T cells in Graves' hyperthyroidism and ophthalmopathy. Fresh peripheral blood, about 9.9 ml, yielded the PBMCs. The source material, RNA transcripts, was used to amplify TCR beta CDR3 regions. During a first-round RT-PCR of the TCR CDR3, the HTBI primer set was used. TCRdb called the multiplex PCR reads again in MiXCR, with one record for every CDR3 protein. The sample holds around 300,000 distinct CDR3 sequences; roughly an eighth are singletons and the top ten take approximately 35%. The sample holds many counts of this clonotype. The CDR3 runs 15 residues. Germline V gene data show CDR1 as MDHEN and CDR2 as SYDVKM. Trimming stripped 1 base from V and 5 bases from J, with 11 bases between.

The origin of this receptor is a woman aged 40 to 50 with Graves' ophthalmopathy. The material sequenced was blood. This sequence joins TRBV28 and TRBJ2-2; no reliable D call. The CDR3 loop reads CASSLFPAQTGELFF. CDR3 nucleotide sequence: TGTGCCAGCAGTTTATTCCCAGCGCAGACCGGGGAGCTGTTTTTT.